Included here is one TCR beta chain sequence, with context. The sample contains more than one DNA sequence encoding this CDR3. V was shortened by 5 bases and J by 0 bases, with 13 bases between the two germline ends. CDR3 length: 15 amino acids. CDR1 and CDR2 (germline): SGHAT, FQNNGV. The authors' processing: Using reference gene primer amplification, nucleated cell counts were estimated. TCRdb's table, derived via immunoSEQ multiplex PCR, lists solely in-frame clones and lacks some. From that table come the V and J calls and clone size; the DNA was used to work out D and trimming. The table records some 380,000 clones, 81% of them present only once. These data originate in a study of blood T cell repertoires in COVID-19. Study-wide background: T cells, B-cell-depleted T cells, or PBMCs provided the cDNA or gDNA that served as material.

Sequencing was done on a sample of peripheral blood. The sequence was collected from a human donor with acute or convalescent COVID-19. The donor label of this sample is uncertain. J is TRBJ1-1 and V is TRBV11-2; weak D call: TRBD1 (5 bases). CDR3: CASSLNRGMNTEAFF. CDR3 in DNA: TGTGCCAGCAGCCTTAACCGGGGGATGAACACTGAAGCTTTCTTT.